The 22 T cell receptor beta chains listed next were all sequenced from one sample in a study of T cell repertoires in cytomegalovirus infection. TCRdb reprocessed the reads via MiXCR and lists one record per CDR3 protein. The table lists more than 300,000 distinct CDR3 sequences, around a third of them singletons, with roughly 12% in the top ten. These receptors have no known antigen. The specimen comprised cultured PBMCs, sampled from culture after CMV antigen stimulation. The receptors come from a human donor in good health (CMV status not recorded). Some clones in this sample may be carry-over from other donors' samples.

On this clonotype itself: The germline gene is not matched at one end of the junction; a read error may be the cause. The J gene is TRBJ2-1, the V gene TRBV19; 13 nucleotides match TRBD2. CDR1 is LNHDA, CDR2 SQIVND, per germline (reference sequence). The CDR3 runs 13 residues. In DNA, the CDR3 is TGTGCCAGTAAAAAGTCGGGACTAGCGGGAAGACGGTTC. It codes for CASKKSGLAGRRF.

The chain joins TRBV27 to TRBJ2-1; 11 bases line up with TRBD2. The CDR3 loop spans 15 amino acids. Trimming removed 5 bases from V and 6 bases from J; junction bases left unmatched: 6. CDR1 and CDR2 (germline): MNHEY, SMNVEV (reference sequence). This CDR3 is CASSDRLAGLNEQFF. The CDR3 DNA reads TGTGCCAGCAGTGACCGACTAGCGGGGCTCAATGAGCAGTTCTTC.

The chain links TRBV10-3 to TRBJ1-5; 10 nucleotides agree with TRBD1. Germline V gives CDR1 ENHRY, CDR2 SYGVKD. The CDR3 runs to 14 residues. V shed 6 bases and J 5 bases; nucleotides not matched to a gene: 4. CDR3 loop: CAIRGDRGDQPQHF. The CDR3 nucleotides read TGTGCCATCAGGGGGGACAGGGGAGATCAGCCCCAGCATTTT.

This clonotype was counted once. Germline and junction disagree at one end, which may indicate a read error. The rearrangement links TRBV18 to TRBJ2-7; D ambiguous. This CDR3 comprises 15 residues. Germline loops: CDR1 KGHSH, CDR2 LQKENI. CDR3 residues: CASSPLGVSSYEQYF. Here the CDR3 DNA reads TGCGCCAGCTCACCATTAGGAGTAAGCTCCTACGAGCAGTACTTC.

The V gene is TRBV7-6, the J gene TRBJ2-1, with TRBD2 matching over 7 bases. This CDR3 spans 16 amino acids. V was pared by 5 bases and J by 0 bases, with 7 bases of the junction left unmatched. Germline V gene sequence: CDR1 SGHVS, CDR2 FNYEAQ. The CDR3 is CASSEFGRSSYNEQFF. CDR3 DNA sequence: TGTGCCAGCAGCGAGTTCGGGAGGAGCTCCTACAATGAGCAGTTCTTC. Supplemented by reference TRBV7-6 and TRBJ2-1, the full variable domain reads GAGVSQSPRYKVTKRGQDVALRCDPISGHVSLYWYRQALGQGPEFLTYFNYEAQQDKSGLPNDRFSAERPEGSISTLTIQRTEQRDSAMYRCASSEFGRSSYNEQFFGPGTRLTVL.

The rearrangement joins TRBV29-1 to TRBJ1-1; D call uncertain. Germline CDR1 and CDR2: SQVTM and ANQGSEA. This CDR3 spans 15 amino acids. Trimming cost V 3 bases and J 0 bases, with 14 bases left between them. The CDR3: CSVDPASGLNTEAFF. The CDR3 region has the DNA TGCAGCGTTGATCCTGCCAGCGGCCTGAACACTGAAGCTTTCTTT.

CDR3 sequence: CASSQPGLGSSMQYF. The CDR3 coding sequence is TGCGCCAGCAGCCAACCGGGACTAGGATCATCCATGCAGTACTTC. The rearrangement links TRBV4-1 to TRBJ2-7; 8 nucleotides agree with TRBD2. The CDR3 is 15 residues long. Looked up from germline, CDR1 is MGHRA and CDR2 is YSYEKL. The V segment lost 2 bases and the J segment 9 bases; nucleotides outside the gene matches: 12.

In this sample, this clonotype turned up a few times. The chain recombines TRBV19 with TRBJ2-2, with TRBD2 matching over 7 bases. The trim removed 7 bases at V and 6 bases at J, leaving 11 bases unmatched. The germline V gene encodes CDR1 LNHDA and CDR2 SQIVND (reference sequence). This CDR3 has 15 residues. This CDR3 is CASIPLAGVSGELFF. The DNA for the CDR3 is TGTGCCAGTATCCCCCTTGCGGGAGTCTCCGGGGAGCTGTTTTTT.

The chain uses TRBV29-1 and TRBJ2-3; possible D gene TRBD1, 6 bases. This CDR3 has 11 residues. V lost 6 bases and J 7 bases, leaving 11 bases between the germline ends. The germline gives CDR1 SQVTM, CDR2 ANQGSEA. The CDR3 reads CSVGQGNTQYF. Here the CDR3 DNA reads TGCAGCGTCGGTCAGGGGAATACGCAGTATTTT.

CDR3: CASSLAQAGQETQYF. DNA for the CDR3: TGTGCCAGCAGCTTAGCGCAAGCGGGCCAAGAGACCCAGTACTTC. The chain recombines TRBV7-9 with TRBJ2-5; a possible D gene is TRBD2 (6 bases). Trimming took off 0 bases at V and 1 base at J, with 9 bases between the two ends. Germline lookup yields CDR1 SEHNR and CDR2 FQNEAQ (reference sequence). The CDR3 sequence is 15 residues long.

Only a few counts were recorded for this clonotype. This chain uses TRBV5-1 with TRBJ1-1; unclear D gene. V shed 4 bases and J shed 0 bases, with 16 bases lying between them. Germline assignment: CDR1 SGHRS and CDR2 YFSETQ. The CDR3 covers 16 residues. CDR3 nucleotides: TGCGCCAGCAGCCTGAAAATCGCTAGCCTGAACACTGAAGCTTTCTTT. Encoded protein: CASSLKIASLNTEAFF.

At least ten counts were recorded for this clonotype. This chain links TRBV6-5 with TRBJ2-1, with 8 positions matching TRBD2. V was pared by 5 bases and J by 10 bases, with 10 bases of the junction left unmatched. CDR3 length: 14 residues. Germline CDR1 and CDR2: MNHEY and SVGAGI. The CDR3 DNA reads as TGTGCCAGCAGTCGGGAGGGTGGAGGCACGGAGCAGTTCTTC. It codes for CASSREGGGTEQFF.

The V call is TRBV19, the J call TRBJ2-1, with 8 bases aligning to TRBD2. The germline CDR1 and CDR2 sequences are LNHDA and SQIVND (reference sequence). The CDR3 is 16 amino acids. J lost 8 bases, V lost 0 bases, and 9 bases had no gene match. CDR3 sequence reads: CASSIDWGTSTDEQFF. DNA for the CDR3: TGTGCCAGTAGTATAGATTGGGGGACTAGTACCGATGAGCAGTTCTTC.

This clonotype was recorded a few times. DNA of the CDR3: TGTGCCAGCAGCTTGAGCGGGCCCAATCTCCAAGAGACCCAGTACTTC. Translation gives CASSLSGPNLQETQYF. The chain has TRBV7-2 and TRBJ2-5; D might be TRBD2 (6 bases). Germline loops: CDR1 SGHTA, CDR2 FQGNSA. The CDR3 consists of 16 residues. The V end was cut by 3 bases, the J end by 1 base, with 15 bases between.

The J gene is TRBJ2-5, the V gene TRBV15; D gene unclear. The germline V gene has CDR1 LNHNV and CDR2 YYDKDF (reference sequence). The CDR3 sequence is 14 residues long. Trimming stripped 1 base from V and 5 bases from J, with 11 bases between. The CDR3 nucleotides are TGTGCCACCAGCAGAGCAGCAGCGCGCGAGACCCAGTACTTC. Its translation is CATSRAAARETQYF.

The chain employs TRBV4-3 and TRBJ2-7, with a tentative D call TRBD1 (6 bases). Germline CDR1 and CDR2: LGHNA and YSLEER. V gave up 1 base and J gave up 3 bases, with 10 bases separating them. The CDR3 is 14 amino acids. The DNA of the CDR3 is TGCGCCAGCAGCCAAGCTGGGGACATCTACGAGCAGTACTTC. Its protein is CASSQAGDIYEQYF.

The genes are TRBV2 and TRBJ1-2; possible D gene TRBD1, 6 bases. This CDR3 has 16 amino acids. V lost 3 bases, J lost 8 bases, and 22 bases lay in between. Per the germline V gene, CDR1 is SNHLY and CDR2 is FYNNEI. CDR3 coding DNA: TGTGCCAGCAGTGACATTGAGGGGGACCCCGTGGACGGCTACACCTTC. It encodes CASSDIEGDPVDGYTF. The whole variable domain, filled in from reference TRBV2 and TRBJ1-2, reads EPEVTQTPSHQVTQMGQEVILRCVPISNHLYFYWYRQILGQKVEFLVSFYNNEISEKSEIFDDQFSVERPDGSNFTLKIRSTKLEDSAMYFCASSDIEGDPVDGYTFGSGTRLTVV.

The chain links TRBV7-2 to TRBJ2-2, with 8 bases that match TRBD1. The germline V gene encodes CDR1 SGHTA and CDR2 FQGNSA. The V gene end was trimmed by 4 bases and the J gene end by 4 bases; junction bases not matched to a gene: 8. The CDR3 has 16 amino acids. CDR3 amino acids: CASSSLRTGLTGELFF. The DNA for the CDR3 is TGTGCCAGCAGCTCTCTAAGGACAGGGCTCACCGGGGAGCTGTTTTTT.

The rearrangement links TRBV19 to TRBJ2-1, with TRBD2 identical over 15 bases. CDR1 and CDR2 (germline): LNHDA, SQIVND (reference sequence). The CDR3 is made up of 16 amino acids. V gave up 6 bases and J gave up 7 bases; unmatched junction bases: 7. CDR3 residues: CASRNGLAGGPNEQFF. The CDR3 nucleotides are TGTGCCAGTAGAAATGGACTAGCGGGAGGGCCAAATGAGCAGTTCTTC.

The chain carries TRBV28 and TRBJ2-1; D unclear. CDR1 is MDHEN, CDR2 SYDVKM, per germline. The length of the CDR3 is 14 residues. V gave up 3 bases and J gave up 1 base, with 7 bases separating them. The CDR3: CASSLSVSYNEQFF. DNA for the CDR3: TGTGCCAGCAGTTTGTCAGTATCCTACAATGAGCAGTTCTTC.

This sequence joins TRBV7-3 and TRBJ2-7; perhaps TRBD1 as D (6 bases). The V and J ends lost 5 bases and 4 bases respectively, with 18 bases between them. This CDR3 has 15 residues. Germline values: CDR1 SGHTA, CDR2 FQGTGA. The CDR3 DNA reads TGTGCCAGCAGCCTAAACGGTGGGACAACTTACGAGCAGTACTTC. Translation gives CASSLNGGTTYEQYF. Based on the CDR3 plus reference TRBV7-3 and TRBJ2-7, the full variable domain is GAGVSQTPSNKVTEKGKYVELRCDPISGHTALYWYRQSLGQGPEFLIYFQGTGAADDSGLPNDRFFAVRPEGSVSTLKIQRTERGDSAVYLCASSLNGGTTYEQYFGPGTRLTVT.

This clonotype was seen more than once but under ten times. The rearrangement joins TRBV7-9 to TRBJ1-1, with unresolved D. This CDR3 region has 13 residues. Germline V gene lookup returns CDR1 SEHNR and CDR2 FQNEAQ (reference sequence). Trimming removed 6 bases at V and 0 bases at J, with 8 bases between. The chain's CDR3 is CASRPGVNTEAFF. CDR3 bases: TGTGCCAGCAGACCGGGAGTGAACACTGAAGCTTTCTTT.